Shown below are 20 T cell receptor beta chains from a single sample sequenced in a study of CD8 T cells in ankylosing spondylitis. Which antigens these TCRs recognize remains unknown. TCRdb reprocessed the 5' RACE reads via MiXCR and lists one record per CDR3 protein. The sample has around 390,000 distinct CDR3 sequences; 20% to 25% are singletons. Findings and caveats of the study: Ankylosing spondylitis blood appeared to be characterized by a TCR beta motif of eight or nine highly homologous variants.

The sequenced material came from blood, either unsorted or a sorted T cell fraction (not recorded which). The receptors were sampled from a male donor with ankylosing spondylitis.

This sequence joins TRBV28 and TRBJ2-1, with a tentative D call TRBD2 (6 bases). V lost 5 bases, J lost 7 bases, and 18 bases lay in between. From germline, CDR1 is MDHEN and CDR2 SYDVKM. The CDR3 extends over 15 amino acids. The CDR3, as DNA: TGTGCCAGCAGTCCACCCGGGAGAATGAAGAATGAGCAGTTCTTC. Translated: CASSPPGRMKNEQFF.

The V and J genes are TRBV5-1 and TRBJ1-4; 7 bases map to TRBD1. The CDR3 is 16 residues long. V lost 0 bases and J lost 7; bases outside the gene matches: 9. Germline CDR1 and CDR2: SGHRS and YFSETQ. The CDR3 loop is CASSLDRGIHGEKLFF. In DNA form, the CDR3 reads TGCGCCAGCAGCTTGGACAGGGGCATACATGGTGAAAAACTGTTTTTT.

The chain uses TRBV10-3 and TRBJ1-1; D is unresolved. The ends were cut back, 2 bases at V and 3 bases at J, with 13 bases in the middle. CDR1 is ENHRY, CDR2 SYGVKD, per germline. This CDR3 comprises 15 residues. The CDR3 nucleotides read TGTGCCATCAGTGAGAGTCGGCCTGGGGACACTGAAGCTTTCTTT. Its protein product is CAISESRPGDTEAFF.

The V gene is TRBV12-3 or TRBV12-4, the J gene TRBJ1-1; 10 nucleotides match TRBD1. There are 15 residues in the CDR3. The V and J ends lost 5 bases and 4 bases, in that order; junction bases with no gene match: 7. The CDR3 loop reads CASSVTRTGGTEAFF. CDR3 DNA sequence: TGTGCCAGCAGTGTAACCCGGACAGGGGGCACTGAAGCTTTCTTT.

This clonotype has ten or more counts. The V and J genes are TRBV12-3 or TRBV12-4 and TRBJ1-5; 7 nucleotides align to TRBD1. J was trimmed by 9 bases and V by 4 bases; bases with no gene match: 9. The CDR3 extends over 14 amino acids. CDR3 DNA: TGTGCCAGCAGTTCCCAGGGGGTTGGATGGCCCCAGCATTTT. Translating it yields CASSSQGVGWPQHF.

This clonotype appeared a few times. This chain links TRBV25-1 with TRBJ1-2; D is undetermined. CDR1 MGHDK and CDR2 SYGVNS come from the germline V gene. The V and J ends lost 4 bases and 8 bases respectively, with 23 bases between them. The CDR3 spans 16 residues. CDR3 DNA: TGTGCCAGCAGTGCAACGGGAACTCTTCCTGCTGCGGGCTACACCTTC. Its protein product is CASSATGTLPAAGYTF.

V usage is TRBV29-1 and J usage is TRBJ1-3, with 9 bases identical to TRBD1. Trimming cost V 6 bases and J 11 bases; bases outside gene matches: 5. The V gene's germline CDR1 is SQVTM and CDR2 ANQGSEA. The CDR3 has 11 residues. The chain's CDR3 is CSVETGGSIYF. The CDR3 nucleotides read TGCAGCGTAGAAACAGGGGGCTCCATATATTTT.

CDR3 coding DNA: TGTGCCAGCAGCTTTCGGGGCCTATTACAGCCCCAGCATTTT. Its translation: CASSFRGLLQPQHF. The rearrangement links TRBV5-6 to TRBJ1-5, with D tentatively TRBD1 (5 bases). Germline CDR1 SGHDT, CDR2 YYEEEE. V was clipped by 2 bases and J by 7 bases, with 13 bases between them. The CDR3 contains 14 residues.

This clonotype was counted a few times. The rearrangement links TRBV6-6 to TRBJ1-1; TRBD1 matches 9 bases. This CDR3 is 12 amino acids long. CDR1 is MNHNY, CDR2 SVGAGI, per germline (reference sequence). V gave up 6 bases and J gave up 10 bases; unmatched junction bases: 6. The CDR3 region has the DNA TGTGCCAGCAGCAACGGACAGGGGCCAGCTTTCTTT. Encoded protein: CASSNGQGPAFF.

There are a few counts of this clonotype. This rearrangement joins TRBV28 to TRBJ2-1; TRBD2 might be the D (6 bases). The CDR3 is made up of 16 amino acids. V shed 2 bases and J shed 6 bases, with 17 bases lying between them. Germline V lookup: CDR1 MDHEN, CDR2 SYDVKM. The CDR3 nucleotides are TGTGCCAGCAGTTTACGACTAGGGACCCCTTTCAATGAGCAGTTCTTC. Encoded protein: CASSLRLGTPFNEQFF.

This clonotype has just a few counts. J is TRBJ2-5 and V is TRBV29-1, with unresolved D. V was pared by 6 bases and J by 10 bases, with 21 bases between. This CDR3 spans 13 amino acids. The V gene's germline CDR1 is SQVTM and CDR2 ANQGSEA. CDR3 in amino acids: CSVGIRGGYDQYF. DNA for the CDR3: TGCAGCGTGGGGATTCGTGGTGGATATGACCAGTACTTC.

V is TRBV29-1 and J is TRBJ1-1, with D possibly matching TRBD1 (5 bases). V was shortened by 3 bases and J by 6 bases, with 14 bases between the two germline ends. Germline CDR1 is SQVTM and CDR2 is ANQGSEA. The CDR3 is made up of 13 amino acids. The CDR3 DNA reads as TGCAGCGTTGAGTCCCGGGGGGGAGCTGAAGCTTTCTTT. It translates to CSVESRGGAEAFF.

The DNA of the CDR3 is TGTGCCAGCAGCTTAAATTGGCAAAGCTCCTACAATGAGCAGTTCTTC. Amino acids: CASSLNWQSSYNEQFF. The rearrangement uses TRBV11-3 and TRBJ2-1, with unresolved D. V shed 2 bases and J shed 0 bases, with 11 bases lying between them. Germline-derived CDR1 and CDR2 are SGHNT and YENEEA. The CDR3 covers 16 residues.

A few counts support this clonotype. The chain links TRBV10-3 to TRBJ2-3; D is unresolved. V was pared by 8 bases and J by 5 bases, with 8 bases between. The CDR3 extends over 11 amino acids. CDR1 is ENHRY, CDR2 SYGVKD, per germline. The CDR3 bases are TGTGCCATCGGAGCAGGAGATACGCAGTATTTT. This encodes CAIGAGDTQYF.

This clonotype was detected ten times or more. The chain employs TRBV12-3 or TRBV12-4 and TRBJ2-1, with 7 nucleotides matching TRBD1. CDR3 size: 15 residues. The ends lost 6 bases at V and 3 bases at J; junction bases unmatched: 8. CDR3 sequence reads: CASRGTGANYNEQFF. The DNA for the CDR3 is TGTGCCAGCAGAGGAACAGGGGCCAACTACAATGAGCAGTTCTTC.

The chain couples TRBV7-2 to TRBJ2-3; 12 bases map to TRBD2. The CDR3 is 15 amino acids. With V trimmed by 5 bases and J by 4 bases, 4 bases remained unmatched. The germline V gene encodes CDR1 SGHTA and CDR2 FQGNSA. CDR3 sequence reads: CASSPTSGRSDTQYF. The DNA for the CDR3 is TGTGCCAGCAGCCCGACTAGCGGGAGATCAGATACGCAGTATTTT.

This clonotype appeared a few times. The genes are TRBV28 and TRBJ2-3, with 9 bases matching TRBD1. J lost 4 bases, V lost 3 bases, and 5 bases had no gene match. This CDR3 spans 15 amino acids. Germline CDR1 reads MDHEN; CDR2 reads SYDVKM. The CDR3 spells CASSFGDRVADTQYF. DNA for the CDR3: TGTGCCAGCAGTTTCGGGGACAGGGTTGCAGATACGCAGTATTTT. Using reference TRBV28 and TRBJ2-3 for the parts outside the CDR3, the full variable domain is DVKVTQSSRYLVKRTGEKVFLECVQDMDHENMFWYRQDPGLGLRLIYFSYDVKMKEKGDIPEGYSVSREKKERFSLILESASTNQTSMYLCASSFGDRVADTQYFGPGTRLTVL.

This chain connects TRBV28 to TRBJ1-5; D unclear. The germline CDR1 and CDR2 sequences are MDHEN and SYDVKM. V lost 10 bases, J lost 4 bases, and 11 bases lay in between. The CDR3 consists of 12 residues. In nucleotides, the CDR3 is TGTGCCACCCGATCGGGAAATCAGCCCCAGCATTTT. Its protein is CATRSGNQPQHF.

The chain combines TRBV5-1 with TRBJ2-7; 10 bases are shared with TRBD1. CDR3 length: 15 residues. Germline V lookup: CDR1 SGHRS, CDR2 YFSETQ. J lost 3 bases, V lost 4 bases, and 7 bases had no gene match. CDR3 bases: TGCGCCAGCAGCCCCCAGCGGGACAGGGGCTACGAGCAGTACTTC. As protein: CASSPQRDRGYEQYF.

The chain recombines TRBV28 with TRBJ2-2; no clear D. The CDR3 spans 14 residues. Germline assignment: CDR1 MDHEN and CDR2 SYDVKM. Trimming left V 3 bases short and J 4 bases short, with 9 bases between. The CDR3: CASSLGYLTGELFF. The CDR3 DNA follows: TGTGCCAGCAGTTTGGGCTACCTCACCGGGGAGCTGTTTTTT.